This T cell receptor beta chain was retrieved from a study of T cell responses to AZD1222 COVID-19 vaccine. Sequenced by immunoSEQ multiplex PCR; TCRdb stores in-frame clones only, minus some. The table shows more than 100,000 clones, with around 92% occurring only once. V was cut by 4 bases and J by 5 bases, with 19 bases left in between. The germline V gene encodes CDR1 SGHRS and CDR2 YFSETQ. This CDR3 has 15 amino acids. Sample: peripheral blood, taken on day 0 of AZD1222 vaccination. This receptor was taken from an adult in good health. The chain recombines TRBV5-1 with TRBJ2-7; D possibly matches TRBD1 or TRBD2 (5 bases each). The CDR3 DNA reads TGCGCCAGCAGCCGCACCGACAGTATACTAGACGAGCAGTACTTC. Amino acids: CASSRTDSILDEQYF.